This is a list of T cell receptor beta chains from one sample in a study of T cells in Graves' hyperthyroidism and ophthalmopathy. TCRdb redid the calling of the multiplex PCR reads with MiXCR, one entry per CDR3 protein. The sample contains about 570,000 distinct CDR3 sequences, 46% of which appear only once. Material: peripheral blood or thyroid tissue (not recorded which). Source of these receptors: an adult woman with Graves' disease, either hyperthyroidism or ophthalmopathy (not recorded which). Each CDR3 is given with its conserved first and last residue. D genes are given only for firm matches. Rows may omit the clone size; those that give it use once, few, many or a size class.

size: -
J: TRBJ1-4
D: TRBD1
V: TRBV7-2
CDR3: CASSRSGTGDEKLFF
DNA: TGTGCCAGCAGCCGGAGCGGGACAGGGGATGAAAAACTGTTTTTT

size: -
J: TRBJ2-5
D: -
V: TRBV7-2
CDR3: CASSQDRFVRGAETQYF
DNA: TGCGCCAGCAGCCAAGATCGGTTTGTCAGGGGCGCGGAGACCCAGTACTTC

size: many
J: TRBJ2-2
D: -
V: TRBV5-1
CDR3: CASSLDGSGELFF
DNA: TGCGCCAGCAGCTTGGACGGGAGCGGGGAGCTGTTTTTT

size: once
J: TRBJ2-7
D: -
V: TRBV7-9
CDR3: CASSPPQGGYEQYF
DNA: TGTGCCAGCAGCCCCCCACAGGGAGGGTACGAGCAGTACTTC

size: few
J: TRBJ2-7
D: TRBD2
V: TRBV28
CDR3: CASSSPGLGGAEQYF
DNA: TGTGCCAGCAGTTCCCCCGGCCTCGGGGGGGCGGAGCAGTACTTC

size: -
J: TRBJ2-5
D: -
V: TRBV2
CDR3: CASSGKEETQYF
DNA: TGTGCCAGCAGTGGAAAAGAAGAGACCCAGTACTTC

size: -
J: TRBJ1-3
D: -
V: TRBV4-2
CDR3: CASSQDRQNSGNTIYF
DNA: TGTGCCAGCAGCCAAGATCGACAAAACTCTGGAAACACCATATATTTT

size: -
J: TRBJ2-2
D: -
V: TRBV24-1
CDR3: CATTDRRNTGELFF
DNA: TGTGCCACCACCGACAGGAGGAACACTGGGGAGCTGTTTTTT

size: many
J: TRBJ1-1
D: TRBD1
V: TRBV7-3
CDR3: CASSRTGGGTEAFF
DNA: TGTGCCAGCAGCCGAACAGGGGGTGGCACTGAAGCTTTCTTT

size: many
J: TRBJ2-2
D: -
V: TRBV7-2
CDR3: CASSPIQNTGELFF
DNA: TGTGCCAGCAGCCCAATACAGAACACCGGGGAGCTGTTTTTT

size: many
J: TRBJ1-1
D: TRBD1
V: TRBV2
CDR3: CASKGQVTEAFF
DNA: TGTGCCAGCAAGGGACAGGTCACTGAAGCTTTCTTT

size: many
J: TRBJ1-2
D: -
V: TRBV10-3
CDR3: CAISESSRNGTF
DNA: TGTGCCATCAGTGAGTCGTCCCGGAATGGGACCTTC

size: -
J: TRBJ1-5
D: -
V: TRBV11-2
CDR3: CASSPPASQPQHF
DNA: TGTGCCAGCAGCCCCCCGGCGTCTCAGCCCCAGCATTTT

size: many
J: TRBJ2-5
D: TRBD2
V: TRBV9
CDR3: CASSVASGSFGGTKETQYF
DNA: TGTGCCAGCAGCGTAGCTAGCGGGAGCTTCGGGGGGACCAAAGAGACCCAGTACTTC

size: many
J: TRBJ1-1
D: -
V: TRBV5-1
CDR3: CASSLRGQQNTEAFF
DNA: TGCGCCAGCAGCTTAAGAGGACAGCAGAACACTGAAGCTTTCTTT

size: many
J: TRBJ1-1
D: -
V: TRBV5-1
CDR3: CASSAQGHQDEAFF
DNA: TGCGCCAGCAGCGCCCAGGGCCATCAGGATGAAGCTTTCTTT

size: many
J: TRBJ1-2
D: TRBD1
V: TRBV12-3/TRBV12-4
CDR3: CASKGQKYGYTF
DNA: TGTGCCAGCAAGGGACAGAAGTATGGCTACACCTTC

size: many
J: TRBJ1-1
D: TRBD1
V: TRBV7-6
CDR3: CASSLGDRYTEAFF
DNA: TGTGCCAGCAGCTTAGGGGACAGATACACTGAAGCTTTCTTT

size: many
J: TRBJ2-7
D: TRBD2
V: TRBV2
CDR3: CASSEEREGEQYF
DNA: TGTGCCAGCAGTGAAGAGCGGGAAGGCGAGCAGTACTTC

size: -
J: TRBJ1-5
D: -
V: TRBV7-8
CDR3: CASSLVRVHENRGQPQHF
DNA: TGTGCCAGCAGCCTGGTCAGGGTCCACGAGAATCGGGGGCAGCCCCAGCATTTT

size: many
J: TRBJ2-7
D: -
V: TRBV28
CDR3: CATGGLHEQYF
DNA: TGTGCCACCGGGGGACTGCACGAGCAGTACTTC

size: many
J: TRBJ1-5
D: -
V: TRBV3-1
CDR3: CASSLDGHSNQPQHF
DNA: TGTGCCAGCAGCTTGGACGGACATAGCAATCAGCCCCAGCATTTT